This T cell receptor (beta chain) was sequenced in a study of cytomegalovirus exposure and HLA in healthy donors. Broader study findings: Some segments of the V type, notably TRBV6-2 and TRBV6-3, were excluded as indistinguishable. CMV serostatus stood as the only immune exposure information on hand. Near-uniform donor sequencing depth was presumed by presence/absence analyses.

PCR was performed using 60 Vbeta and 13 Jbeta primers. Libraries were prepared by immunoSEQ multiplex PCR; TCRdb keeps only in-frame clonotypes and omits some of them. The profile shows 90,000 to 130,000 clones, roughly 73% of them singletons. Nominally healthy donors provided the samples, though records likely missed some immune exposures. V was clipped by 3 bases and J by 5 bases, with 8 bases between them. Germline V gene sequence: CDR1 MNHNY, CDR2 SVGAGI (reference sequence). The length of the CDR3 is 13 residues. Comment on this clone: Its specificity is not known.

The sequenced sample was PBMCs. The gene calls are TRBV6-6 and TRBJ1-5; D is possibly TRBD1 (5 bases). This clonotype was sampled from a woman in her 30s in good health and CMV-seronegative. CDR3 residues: CASSYKGDQPQHF. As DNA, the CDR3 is TGTGCCAGCAGTTATAAAGGGGATCAGCCCCAGCATTTT.